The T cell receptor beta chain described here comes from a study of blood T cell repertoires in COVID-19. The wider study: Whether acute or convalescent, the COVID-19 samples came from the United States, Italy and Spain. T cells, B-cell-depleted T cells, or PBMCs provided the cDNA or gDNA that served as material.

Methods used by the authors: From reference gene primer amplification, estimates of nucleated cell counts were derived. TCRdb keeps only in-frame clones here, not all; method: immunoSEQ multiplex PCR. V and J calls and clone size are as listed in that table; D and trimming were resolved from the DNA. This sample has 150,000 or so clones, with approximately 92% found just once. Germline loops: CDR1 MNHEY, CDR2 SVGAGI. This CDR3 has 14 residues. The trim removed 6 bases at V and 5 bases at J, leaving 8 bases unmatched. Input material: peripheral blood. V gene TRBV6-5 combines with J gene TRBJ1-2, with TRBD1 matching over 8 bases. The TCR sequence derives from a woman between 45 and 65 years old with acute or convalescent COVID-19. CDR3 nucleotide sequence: TGTGCCAGCAGCCCCATCGGACAGGGTTATGGCTACACCTTC. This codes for CASSPIGQGYGYTF.